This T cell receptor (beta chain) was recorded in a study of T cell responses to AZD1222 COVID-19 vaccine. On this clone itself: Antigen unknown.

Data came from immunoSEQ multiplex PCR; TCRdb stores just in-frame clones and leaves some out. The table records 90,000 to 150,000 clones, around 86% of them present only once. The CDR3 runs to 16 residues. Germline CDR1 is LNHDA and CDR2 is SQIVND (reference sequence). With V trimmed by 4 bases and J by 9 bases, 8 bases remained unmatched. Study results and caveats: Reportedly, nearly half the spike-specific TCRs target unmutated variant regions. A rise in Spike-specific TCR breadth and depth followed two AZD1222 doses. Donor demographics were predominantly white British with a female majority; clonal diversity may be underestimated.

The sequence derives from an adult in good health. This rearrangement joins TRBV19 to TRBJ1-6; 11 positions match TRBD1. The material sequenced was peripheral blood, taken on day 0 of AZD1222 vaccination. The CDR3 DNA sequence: TGTGCCAGTAGTACGTCCGCCGGGACAGGGGGTTCACCCCTCCACTTT. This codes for CASSTSAGTGGSPLHF. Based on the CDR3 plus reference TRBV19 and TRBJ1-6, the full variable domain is DGGITQSPKYLFRKEGQNVTLSCEQNLNHDAMYWYRQDPGQGLRLIYYSQIVNDFQKGDIAEGYSVSREKKESFPLTVTSAQKNPTAFYLCASSTSAGTGGSPLHFGNGTRLTVT.